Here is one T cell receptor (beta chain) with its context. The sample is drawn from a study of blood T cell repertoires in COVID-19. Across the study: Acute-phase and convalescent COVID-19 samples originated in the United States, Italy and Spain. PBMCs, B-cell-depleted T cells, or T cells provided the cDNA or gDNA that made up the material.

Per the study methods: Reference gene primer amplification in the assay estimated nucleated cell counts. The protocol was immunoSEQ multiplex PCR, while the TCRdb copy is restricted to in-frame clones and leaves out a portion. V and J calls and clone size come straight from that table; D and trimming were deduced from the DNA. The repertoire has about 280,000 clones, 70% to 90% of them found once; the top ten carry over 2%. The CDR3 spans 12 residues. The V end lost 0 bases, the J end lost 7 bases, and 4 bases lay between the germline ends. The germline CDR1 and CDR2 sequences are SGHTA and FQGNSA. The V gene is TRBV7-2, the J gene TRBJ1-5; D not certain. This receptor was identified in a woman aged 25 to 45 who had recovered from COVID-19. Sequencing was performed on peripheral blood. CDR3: CASSLAGQPQHF. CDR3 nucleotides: TGTGCCAGCAGCTTAGCGGGCCAGCCCCAGCATTTT.